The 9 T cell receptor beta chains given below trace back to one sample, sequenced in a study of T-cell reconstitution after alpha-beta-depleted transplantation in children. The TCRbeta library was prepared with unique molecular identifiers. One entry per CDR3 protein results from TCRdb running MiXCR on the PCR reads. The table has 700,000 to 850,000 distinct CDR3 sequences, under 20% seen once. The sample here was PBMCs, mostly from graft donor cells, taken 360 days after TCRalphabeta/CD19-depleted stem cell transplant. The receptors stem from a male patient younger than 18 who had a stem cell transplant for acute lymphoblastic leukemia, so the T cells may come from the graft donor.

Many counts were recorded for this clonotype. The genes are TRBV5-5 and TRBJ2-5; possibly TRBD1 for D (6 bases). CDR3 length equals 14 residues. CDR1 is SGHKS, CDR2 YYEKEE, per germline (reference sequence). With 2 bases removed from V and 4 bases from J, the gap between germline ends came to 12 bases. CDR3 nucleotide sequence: TGTGCCAGCAGCTTACAGGGAGTTGGAGAGACCCAGTACTTC. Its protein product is CASSLQGVGETQYF.

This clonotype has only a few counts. CDR3 coding DNA: TGTGCCACCCCCCCGGACAGTTACGAGCAGTACTTC. It yields the protein CATPPDSYEQYF. The chain joins TRBV25-1 to TRBJ2-7; a possible D gene is TRBD1 (6 bases). The CDR3 spans 12 residues. The germline V gene has CDR1 MGHDK and CDR2 SYGVNS. V lost 10 bases and J lost 4, with 14 bases in between.

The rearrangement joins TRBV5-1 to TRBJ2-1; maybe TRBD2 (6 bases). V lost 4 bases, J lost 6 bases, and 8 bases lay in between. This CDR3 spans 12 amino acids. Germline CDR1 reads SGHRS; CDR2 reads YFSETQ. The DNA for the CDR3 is TGCGCCAGCAGCGTGGAGGGCAATGAGCAGTTCTTC. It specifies CASSVEGNEQFF.

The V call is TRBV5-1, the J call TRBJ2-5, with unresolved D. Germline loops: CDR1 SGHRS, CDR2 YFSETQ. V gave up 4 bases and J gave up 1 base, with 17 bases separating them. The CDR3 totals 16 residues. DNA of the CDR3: TGCGCCAGCAGCCCGATTGGGGTTCGAGGCCAAGAGACCCAGTACTTC. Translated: CASSPIGVRGQETQYF. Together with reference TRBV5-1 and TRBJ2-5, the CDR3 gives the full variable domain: KAGVTQTPRYLIKTRGQQVTLSCSPISGHRSVSWYQQTPGQGLQFLFEYFSETQRNKGNFPGRFSGRQFSNSRSEMNVSTLELGDSALYLCASSPIGVRGQETQYFGPGTRLLVL.

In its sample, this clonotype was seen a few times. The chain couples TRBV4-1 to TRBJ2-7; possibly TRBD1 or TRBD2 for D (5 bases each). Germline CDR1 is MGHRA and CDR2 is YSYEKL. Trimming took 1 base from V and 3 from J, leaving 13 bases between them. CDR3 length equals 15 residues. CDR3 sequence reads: CASSQVGLGDYEQYF. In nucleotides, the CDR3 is TGCGCCAGCAGCCAAGTAGGCCTGGGGGACTACGAGCAGTACTTC.

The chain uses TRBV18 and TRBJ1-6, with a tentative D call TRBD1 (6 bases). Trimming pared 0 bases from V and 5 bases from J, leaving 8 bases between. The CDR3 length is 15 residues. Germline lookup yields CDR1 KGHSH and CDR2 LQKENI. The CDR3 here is CASSPPGANNSPLHF. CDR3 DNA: TGTGCCAGCTCACCACCGGGGGCCAATAATTCACCCCTCCACTTT.

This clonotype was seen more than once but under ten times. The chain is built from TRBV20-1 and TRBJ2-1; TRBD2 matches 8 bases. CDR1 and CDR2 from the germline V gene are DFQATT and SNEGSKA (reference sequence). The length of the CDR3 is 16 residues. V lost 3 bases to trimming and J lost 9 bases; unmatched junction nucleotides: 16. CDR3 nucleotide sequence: TGCAGTGCTAGTCGGCTGCGCGGGAGGTCCCTGGGTGAGCAGTTCTTC. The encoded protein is CSASRLRGRSLGEQFF.

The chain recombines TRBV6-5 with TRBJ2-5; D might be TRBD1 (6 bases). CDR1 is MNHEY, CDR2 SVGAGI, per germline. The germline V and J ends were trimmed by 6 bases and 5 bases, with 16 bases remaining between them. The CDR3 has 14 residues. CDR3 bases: TGTGCCAGCAGCTTAAGACAGGATCGGGAGACCCAGTACTTC. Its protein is CASSLRQDRETQYF.

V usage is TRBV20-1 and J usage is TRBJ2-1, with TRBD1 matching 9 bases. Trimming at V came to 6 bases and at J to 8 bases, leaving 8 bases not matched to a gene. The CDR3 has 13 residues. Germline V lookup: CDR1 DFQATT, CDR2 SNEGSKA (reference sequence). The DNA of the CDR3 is TGCAGTGCGACACAGGGGGCTGGCGATGAGCAGTTCTTC. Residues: CSATQGAGDEQFF.